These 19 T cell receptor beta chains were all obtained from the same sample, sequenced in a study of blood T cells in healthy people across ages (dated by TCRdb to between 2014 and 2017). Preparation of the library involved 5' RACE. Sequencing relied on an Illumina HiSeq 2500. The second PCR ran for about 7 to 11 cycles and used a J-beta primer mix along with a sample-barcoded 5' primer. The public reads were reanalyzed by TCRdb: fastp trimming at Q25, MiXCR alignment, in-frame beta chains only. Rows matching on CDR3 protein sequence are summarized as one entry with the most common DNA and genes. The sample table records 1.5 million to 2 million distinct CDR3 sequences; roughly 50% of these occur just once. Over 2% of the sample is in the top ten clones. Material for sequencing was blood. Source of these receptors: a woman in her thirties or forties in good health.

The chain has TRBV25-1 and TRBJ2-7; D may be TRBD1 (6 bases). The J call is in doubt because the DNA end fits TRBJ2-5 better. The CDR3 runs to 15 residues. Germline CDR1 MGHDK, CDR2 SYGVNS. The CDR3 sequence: CASSELQGIWETQYF. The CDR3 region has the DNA TGTGCCAGCAGTGAATTACAGGGAATTTGGGAGACCCAGTACTTC.

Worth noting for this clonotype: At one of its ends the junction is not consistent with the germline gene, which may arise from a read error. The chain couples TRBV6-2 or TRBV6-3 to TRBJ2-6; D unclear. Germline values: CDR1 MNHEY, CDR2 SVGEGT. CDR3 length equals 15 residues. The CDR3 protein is CASSYAFSRANVLTF. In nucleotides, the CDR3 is TGTGCCAGCAGTTATGCGTTCTCTAGGGCCAACGTCCTGACTTTC.

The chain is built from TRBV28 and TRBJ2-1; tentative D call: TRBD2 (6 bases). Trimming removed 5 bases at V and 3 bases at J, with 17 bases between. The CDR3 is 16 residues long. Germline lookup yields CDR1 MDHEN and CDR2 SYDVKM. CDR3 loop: CASSTLGGLGYNEQFF. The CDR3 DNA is TGTGCCAGCAGTACCTTGGGGGGTCTGGGCTACAATGAGCAGTTCTTC.

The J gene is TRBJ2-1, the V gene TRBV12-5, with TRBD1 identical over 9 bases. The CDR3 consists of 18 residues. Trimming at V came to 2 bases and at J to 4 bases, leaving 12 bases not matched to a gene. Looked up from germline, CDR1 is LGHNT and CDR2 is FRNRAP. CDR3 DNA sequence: TGTGCTAGTGGTTTGTCCGGGACAGGGCTAGTGGGGTACAATGAGCAGTTCTTC. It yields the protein CASGLSGTGLVGYNEQFF.

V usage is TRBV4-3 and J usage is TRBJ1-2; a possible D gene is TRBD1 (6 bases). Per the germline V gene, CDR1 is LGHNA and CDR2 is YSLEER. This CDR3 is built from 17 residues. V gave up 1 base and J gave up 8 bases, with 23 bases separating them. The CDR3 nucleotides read TGCGCCAGCAGCCAAGGGCCTGTTCAGGGGTTGGGAATGGGCTACACCTTC. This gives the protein CASSQGPVQGLGMGYTF.

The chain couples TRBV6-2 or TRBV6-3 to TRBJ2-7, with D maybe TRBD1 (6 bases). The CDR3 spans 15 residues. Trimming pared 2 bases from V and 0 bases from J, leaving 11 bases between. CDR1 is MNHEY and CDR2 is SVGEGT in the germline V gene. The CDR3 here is CASSYARTVSYEQYF. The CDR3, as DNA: TGTGCCAGCAGTTACGCGCGGACAGTCTCCTACGAGCAGTACTTC.

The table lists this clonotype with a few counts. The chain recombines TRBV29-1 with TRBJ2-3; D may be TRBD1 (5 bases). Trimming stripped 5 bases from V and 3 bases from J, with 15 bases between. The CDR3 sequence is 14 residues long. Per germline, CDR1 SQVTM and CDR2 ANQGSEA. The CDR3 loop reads CSVSLRGTTDTQYF. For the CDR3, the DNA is TGCAGCGTTTCGTTAAGGGGAACGACAGATACGCAGTATTTT.

In DNA form, the CDR3 reads TGTGCCAGCAAAGGACTAGCGGACTACAATGAGCAGTACTTC. It is translated as CASKGLADYNEQYF. The J gene is TRBJ2-1, the V gene TRBV7-9; 10 positions agree with TRBD2. The DNA end is a closer match to TRBJ2-7, so the J assignment may be wrong. This CDR3 spans 14 amino acids. The germline gives CDR1 SEHNR, CDR2 FQNEAQ (reference sequence).

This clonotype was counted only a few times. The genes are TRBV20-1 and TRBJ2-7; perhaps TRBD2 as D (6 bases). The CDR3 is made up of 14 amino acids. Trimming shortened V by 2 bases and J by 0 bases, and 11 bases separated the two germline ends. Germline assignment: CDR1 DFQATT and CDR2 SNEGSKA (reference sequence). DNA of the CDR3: TGCAGTGCTAGAAGGCTAGCGAACTCCTACGAGCAGTACTTC. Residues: CSARRLANSYEQYF.

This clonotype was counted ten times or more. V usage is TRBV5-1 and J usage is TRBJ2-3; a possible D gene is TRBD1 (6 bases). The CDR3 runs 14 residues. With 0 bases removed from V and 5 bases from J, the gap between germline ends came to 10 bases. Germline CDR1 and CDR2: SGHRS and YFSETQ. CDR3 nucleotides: TGCGCCAGCAGCTTGGCCCGAGGGGGAGATACGCAGTATTTT. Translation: CASSLARGGDTQYF.

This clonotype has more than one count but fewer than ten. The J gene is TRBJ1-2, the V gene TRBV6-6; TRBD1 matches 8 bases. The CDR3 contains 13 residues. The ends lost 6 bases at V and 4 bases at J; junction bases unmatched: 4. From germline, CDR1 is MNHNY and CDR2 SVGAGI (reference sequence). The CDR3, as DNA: TGTGCCAGCAGGCAACAGGGGGGCTATGGCTACACCTTC. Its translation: CASRQQGGYGYTF.

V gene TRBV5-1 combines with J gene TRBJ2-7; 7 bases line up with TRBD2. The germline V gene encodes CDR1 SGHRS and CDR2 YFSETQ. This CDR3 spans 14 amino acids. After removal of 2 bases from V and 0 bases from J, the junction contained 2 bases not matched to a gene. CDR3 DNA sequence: TGCGCCAGCAGCTTCAGCGGGGTCTCCTACGAGCAGTACTTC. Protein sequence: CASSFSGVSYEQYF.

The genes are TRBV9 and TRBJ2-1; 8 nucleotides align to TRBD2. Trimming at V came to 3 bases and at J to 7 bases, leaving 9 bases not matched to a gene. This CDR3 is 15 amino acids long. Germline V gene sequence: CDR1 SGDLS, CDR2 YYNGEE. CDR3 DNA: TGTGCCAGCAGCGAAGGGACTAGTGCGGTTAATGAGCAGTTCTTC. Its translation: CASSEGTSAVNEQFF.

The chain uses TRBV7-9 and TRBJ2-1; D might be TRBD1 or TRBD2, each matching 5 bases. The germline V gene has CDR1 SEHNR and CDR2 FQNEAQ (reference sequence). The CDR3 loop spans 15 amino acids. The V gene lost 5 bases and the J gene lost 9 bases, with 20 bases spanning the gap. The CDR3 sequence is CASSLAGTDLSEQFF. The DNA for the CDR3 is TGTGCCAGCAGCCTGGCCGGGACCGACCTCAGTGAGCAGTTCTTC.

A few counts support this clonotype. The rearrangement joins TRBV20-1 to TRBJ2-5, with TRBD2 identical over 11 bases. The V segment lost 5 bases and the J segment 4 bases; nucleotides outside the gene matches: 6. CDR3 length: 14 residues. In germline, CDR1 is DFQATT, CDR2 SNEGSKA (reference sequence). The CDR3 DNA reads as TGCAGTGCTCGCGCCGGGACTAGCGGAGAGACCCAGTACTTC. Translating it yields CSARAGTSGETQYF.

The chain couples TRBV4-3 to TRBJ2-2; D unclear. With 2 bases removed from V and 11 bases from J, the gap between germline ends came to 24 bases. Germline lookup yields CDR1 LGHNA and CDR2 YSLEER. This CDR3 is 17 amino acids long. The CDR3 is CASSQSGSKSGLGELFF. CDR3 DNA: TGCGCCAGCAGCCAAAGTGGCAGTAAAAGTGGGCTTGGAGAGCTGTTTTTT.

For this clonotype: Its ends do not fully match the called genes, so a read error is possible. Here the CDR3 DNA reads TGTGCCGCCAGCAGAGAGCAGGTAAACGAGCAGTTCTTC. This gives the protein CAASREQVNEQFF. The chain links TRBV15 to TRBJ2-1; D uncertain. Germline values: CDR1 LNHNV, CDR2 YYDKDF (reference sequence). This CDR3 comprises 13 residues.

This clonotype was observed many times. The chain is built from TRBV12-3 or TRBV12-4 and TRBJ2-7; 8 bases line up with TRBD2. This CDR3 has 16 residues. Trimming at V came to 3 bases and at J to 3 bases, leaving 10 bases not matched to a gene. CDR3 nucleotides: TGTGCCAGCAGTTTCTCTACGGGGGGGTTCGACTACGAGCAGTACTTC. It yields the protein CASSFSTGGFDYEQYF.

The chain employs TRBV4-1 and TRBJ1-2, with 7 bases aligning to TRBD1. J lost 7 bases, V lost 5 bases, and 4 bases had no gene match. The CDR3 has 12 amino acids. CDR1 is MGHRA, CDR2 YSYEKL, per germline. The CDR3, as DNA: TGCGCCAGCAGCAAAAGGACAGGTGGCTACACCTTC. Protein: CASSKRTGGYTF.